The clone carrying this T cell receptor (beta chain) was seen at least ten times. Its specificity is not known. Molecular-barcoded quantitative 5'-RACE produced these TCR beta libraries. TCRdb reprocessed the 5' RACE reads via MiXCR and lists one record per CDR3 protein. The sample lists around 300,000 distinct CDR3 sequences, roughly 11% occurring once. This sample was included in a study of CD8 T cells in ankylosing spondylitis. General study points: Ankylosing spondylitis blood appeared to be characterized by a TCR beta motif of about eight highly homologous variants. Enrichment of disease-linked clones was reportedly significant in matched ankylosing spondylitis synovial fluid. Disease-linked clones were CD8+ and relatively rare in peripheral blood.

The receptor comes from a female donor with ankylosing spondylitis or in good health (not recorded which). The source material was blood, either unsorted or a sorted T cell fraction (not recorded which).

The CDR3 bases are TGCGCCAGCAGCTTGGACCAGTATAATTCACCCCTCCACTTT. Protein sequence: CASSLDQYNSPLHF. J is TRBJ1-6 and V is TRBV5-1; unclear D gene. Germline V gene lookup returns CDR1 SGHRS and CDR2 YFSETQ. The CDR3 loop spans 14 amino acids. V lost 0 bases and J 4 bases, leaving 5 bases between the germline ends.